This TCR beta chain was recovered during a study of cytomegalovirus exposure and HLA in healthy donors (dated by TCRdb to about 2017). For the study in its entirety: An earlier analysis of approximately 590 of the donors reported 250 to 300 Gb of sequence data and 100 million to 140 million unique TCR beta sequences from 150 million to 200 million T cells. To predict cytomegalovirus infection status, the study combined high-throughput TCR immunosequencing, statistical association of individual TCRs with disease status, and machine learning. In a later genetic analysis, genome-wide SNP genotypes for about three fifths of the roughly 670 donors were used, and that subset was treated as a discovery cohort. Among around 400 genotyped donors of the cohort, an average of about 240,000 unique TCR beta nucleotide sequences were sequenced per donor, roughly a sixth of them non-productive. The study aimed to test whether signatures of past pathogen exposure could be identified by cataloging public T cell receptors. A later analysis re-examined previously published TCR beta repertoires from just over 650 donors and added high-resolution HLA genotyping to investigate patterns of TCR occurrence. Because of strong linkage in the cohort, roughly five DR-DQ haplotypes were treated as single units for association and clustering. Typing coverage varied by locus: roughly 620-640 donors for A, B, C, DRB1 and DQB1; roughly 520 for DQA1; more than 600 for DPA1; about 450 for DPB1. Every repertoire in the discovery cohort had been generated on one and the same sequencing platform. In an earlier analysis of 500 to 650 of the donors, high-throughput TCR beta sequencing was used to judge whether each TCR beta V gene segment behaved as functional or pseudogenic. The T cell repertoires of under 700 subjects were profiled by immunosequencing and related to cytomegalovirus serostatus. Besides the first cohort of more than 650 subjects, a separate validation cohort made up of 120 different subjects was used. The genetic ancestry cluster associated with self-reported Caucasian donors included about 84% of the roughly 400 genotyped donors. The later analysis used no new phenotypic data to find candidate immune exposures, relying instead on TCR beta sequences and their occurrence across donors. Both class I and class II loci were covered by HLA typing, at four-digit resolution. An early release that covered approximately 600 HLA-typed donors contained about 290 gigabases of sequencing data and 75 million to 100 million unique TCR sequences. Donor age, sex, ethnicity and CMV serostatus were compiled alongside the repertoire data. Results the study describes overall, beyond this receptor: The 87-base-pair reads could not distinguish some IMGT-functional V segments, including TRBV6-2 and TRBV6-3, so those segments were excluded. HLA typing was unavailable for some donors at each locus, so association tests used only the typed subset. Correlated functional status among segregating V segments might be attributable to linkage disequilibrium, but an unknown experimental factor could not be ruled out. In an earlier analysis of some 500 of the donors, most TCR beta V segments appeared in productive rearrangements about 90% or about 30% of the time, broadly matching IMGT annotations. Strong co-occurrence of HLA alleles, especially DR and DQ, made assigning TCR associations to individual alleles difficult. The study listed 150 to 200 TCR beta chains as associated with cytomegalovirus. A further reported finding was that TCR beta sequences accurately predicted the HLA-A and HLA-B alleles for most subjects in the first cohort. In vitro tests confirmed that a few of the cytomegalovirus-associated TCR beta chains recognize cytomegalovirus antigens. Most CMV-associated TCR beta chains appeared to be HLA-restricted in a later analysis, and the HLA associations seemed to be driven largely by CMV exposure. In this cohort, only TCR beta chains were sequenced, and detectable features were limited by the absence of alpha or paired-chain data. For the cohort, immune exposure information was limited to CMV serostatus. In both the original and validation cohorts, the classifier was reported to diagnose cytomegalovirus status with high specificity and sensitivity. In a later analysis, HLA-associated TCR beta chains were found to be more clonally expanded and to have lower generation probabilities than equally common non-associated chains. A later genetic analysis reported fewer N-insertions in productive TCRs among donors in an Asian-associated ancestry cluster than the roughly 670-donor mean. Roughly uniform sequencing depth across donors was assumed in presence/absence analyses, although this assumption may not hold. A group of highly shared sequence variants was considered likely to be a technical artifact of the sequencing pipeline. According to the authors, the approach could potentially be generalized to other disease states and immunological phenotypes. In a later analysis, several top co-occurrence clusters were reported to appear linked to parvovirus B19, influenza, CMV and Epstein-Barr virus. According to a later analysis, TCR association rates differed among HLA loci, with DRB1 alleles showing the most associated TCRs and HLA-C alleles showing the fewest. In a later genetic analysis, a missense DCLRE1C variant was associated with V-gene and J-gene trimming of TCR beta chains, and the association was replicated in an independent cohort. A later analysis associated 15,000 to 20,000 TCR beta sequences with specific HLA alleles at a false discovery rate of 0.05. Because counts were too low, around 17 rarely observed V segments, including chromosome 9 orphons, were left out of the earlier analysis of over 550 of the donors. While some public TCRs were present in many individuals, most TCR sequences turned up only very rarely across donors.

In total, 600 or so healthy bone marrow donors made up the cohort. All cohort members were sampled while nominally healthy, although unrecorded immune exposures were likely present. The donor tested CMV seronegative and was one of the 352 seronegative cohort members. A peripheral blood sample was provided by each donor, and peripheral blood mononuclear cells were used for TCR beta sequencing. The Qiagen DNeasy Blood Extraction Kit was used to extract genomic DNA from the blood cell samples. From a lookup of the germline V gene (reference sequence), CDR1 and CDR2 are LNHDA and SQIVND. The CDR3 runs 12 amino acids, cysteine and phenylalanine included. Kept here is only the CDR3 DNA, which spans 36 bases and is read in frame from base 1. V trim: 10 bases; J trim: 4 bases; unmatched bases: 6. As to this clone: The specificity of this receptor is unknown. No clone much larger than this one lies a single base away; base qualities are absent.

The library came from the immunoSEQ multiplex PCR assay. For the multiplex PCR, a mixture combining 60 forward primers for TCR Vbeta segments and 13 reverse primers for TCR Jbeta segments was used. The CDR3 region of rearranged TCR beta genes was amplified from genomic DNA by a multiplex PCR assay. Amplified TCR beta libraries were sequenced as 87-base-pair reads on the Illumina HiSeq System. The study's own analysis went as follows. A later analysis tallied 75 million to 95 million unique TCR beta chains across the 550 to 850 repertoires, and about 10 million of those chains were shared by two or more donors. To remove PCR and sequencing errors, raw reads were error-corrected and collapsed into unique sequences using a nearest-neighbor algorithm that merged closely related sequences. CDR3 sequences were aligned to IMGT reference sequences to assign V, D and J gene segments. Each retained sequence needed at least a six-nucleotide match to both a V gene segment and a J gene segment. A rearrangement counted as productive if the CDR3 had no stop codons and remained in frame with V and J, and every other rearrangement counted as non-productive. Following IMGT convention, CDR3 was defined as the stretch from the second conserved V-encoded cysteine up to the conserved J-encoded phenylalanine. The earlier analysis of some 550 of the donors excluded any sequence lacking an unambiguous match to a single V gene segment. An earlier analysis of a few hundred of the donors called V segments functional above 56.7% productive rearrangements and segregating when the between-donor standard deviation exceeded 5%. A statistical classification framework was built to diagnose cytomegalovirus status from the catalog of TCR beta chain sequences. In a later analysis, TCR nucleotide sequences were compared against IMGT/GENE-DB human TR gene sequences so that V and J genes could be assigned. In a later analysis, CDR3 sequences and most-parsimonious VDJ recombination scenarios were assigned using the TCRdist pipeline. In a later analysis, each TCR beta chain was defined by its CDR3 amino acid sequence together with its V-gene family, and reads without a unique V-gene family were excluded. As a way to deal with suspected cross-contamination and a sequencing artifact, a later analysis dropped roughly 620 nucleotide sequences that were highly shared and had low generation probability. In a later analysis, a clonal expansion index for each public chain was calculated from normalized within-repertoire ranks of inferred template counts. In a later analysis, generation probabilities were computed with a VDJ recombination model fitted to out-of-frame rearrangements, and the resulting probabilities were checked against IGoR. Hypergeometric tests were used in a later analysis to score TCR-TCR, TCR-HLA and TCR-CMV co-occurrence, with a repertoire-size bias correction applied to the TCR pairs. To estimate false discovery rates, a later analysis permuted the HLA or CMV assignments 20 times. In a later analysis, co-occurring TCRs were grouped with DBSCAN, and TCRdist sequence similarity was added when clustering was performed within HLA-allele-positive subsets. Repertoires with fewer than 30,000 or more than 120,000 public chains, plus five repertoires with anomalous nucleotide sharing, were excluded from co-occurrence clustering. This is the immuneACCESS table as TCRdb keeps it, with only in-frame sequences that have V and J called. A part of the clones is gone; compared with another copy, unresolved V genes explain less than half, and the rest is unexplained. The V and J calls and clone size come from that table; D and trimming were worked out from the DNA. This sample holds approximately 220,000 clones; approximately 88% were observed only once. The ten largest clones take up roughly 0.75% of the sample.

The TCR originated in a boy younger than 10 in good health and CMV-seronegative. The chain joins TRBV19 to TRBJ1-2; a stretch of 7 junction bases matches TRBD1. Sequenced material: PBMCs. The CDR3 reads CAIHGTAYGYTF. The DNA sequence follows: TGTGCCATCCACGGGACAGCCTATGGCTACACCTTC.